This paragraph covers one T cell receptor beta chain sequence. The CDR3 length is 13 residues. Trimming pared 3 bases from V and 6 bases from J, leaving 6 bases between. Looked up from germline, CDR1 is SGHTA and CDR2 is FQGTGA. The data were taken from a study of blood T cell repertoires in COVID-19. Turning to the study itself: COVID-19 samples, acute and convalescent, were from the United States, Italy and Spain.

In the study's own analysis: Amplifying reference gene primers gave estimates of nucleated cell counts. Generated by immunoSEQ multiplex PCR, the TCRdb table keeps only in-frame clones and is missing some. V, J and clone size derive from that table, while D and trimming were established from the DNA sequence. The sample yields 44,000 or so clones, 86% seen once. This receptor was identified in a human donor in a cohort sampled during active COVID-19. Sample: peripheral blood. The gene calls are TRBV7-3 and TRBJ1-6; no definite D call. Here the CDR3 DNA reads TGTGCCAGCAGCTTTGGCAGTAATTCACCCCTCCACTTT. Translation gives CASSFGSNSPLHF.